Reported below is one T cell receptor (beta chain). The V end was cut by 4 bases, the J end by 5 bases, with 22 bases between. The CDR3 length is 17 residues. Germline loops: CDR1 SGDLS, CDR2 YYNGEE. The data were obtained in a study of cytomegalovirus exposure and HLA in healthy donors. TCRdb's table, derived via immunoSEQ multiplex PCR, lists solely in-frame clones and lacks some. Found here are about 98,000 clones, around 88% of them singletons; the top ten hold 3.5% to 5%. This TCR was sampled from a woman aged 25 to 39 in good health and CMV-seronegative. The chain links TRBV9 to TRBJ2-1, with a tentative D call TRBD2 (6 bases). Sequencing used PBMCs. CDR3 nucleotide sequence: TGTGCCAGCAGCCCTCGGACTAACCCCCTTCTTAACAATGAGCAGTTCTTC. This gives the protein CASSPRTNPLLNNEQFF.